The present TCR beta chain was sequenced within a study of human T cells and chemical hapten exposure. Time point indicated: patch test 1, 2 weeks after DPC sensitization. Indicated treatment: therapeutic diphenylcyclopropenone sensitization with weekly scalp DPC. Germline CDR1 DFQATT, CDR2 SNEGSKA (reference sequence). CDR3 length: 13 residues. V gave up 3 bases and J gave up 1 base, with 9 bases separating them. TCRdb independently ran MiXCR on the RACE reads; one entry per CDR3 protein. The data contain 150,000 to 200,000 distinct CDR3 sequences, roughly 15% of them singletons. This chain uses TRBV20-1 with TRBJ2-5; maybe TRBD2 (6 bases). The sample was whole blood, taken in connection with sensitization to the hapten diphenylcyclopropenone (DPC). This TCR was recovered from a woman between 25 and 40 years old with alopecia areata. Some clones in this sample may be carry-over from other donors' samples. The CDR3 DNA reads TGCAGTGCTAGGTTGGGGGGCCAAGAGACCCAGTACTTC. As protein: CSARLGGQETQYF.